This TCR beta chain was identified in a study of spatial heterogeneity in lung cancer. Across the study: Where present, follow-up PBMC were sequenced a median of about 25 months after resection. Alpha-chain sequences were consistently detected less often than beta-chain sequences. Within raw reads, each unique TCR and UMI combination appeared on average more than ten times.

TCRdb used MiXCR to reprocess the 5' RACE reads, holding one entry per CDR3 protein. Here the sample spans about 120,000 distinct CDR3 sequences, about 12% being singletons. Germline V lookup: CDR1 LNHNV, CDR2 YYDKDF (reference sequence). Trimming removed 0 bases at V and 4 bases at J, with 15 bases between. This CDR3 region has 16 residues. Described time point: blood at routine non-recurrence follow-up after resection. Whole RNA was taken from tumor, nontumor lung or frozen PBMC; it was then sequenced unsorted. The TCR was taken from a male donor with early-stage non-small cell lung cancer. The chain combines TRBV15 with TRBJ2-5; D is perhaps TRBD1 (6 bases). The sample here was PBMCs, taken at follow-up. CDR3 sequence reads: CATSRDMGAVRETQYF. As DNA, the CDR3 is TGTGCCACCAGCAGAGATATGGGGGCAGTTAGAGAGACCCAGTACTTC.